The rows below give T cell receptor beta chains drawn from one sample of a study of T cells in Graves' hyperthyroidism and ophthalmopathy. Via MiXCR, TCRdb re-called the multiplex PCR reads, giving one row per CDR3 protein. Among about 410,000 distinct CDR3 sequences listed, approximately 14% were seen once. Sequencing used blood. The source is a woman aged 30 to 39 with Graves' ophthalmopathy. Each CDR3 is given with its conserved first and last residue. Each record gives: V gene, D gene, clone size, CDR3 length, J gene, CDR3 protein, CDR3 DNA. D genes are given only for firm matches. Where a row states a size, it is once, few, many or the class of an expanded clone; other rows omit it.

>TRBV19|NA|NA|14|TRBJ2-7
CASNQQAGSGEQYF
TGTGCCAGCAACCAACAGGCAGGTAGTGGCGAGCAGTACTTC
>TRBV7-9|NA|NA|16|TRBJ1-2
CASSLGSGGESNGYTF
TGTGCCAGCAGCTTAGGGTCGGGGGGCGAGAGTAATGGCTACACCTTC
>TRBV24-1|NA|NA|14|TRBJ1-2
CATSADLGKRGYTF
TGTGCCACCAGTGCAGATTTGGGTAAGCGTGGCTACACCTTC
>TRBV24-1|NA|many|13|TRBJ2-3
CATSSPGQGTQYF
TGTGCCACCAGTTCTCCAGGGCAAGGAACGCAGTATTTT
>TRBV18|TRBD1|few|16|TRBJ1-3
CASSPQQGKSGNTIYF
TGTGCCAGCTCACCACAACAGGGGAAATCTGGAAACACCATATATTTT
>TRBV11-3|TRBD2|NA|17|TRBJ2-7
CASSLETSGGVAYEQYF
TGTGCCAGCAGCTTAGAAACTAGCGGGGGGGTCGCCTACGAGCAGTACTTC
>TRBV20-1|NA|few|13|TRBJ1-4
CRPAGGINEKLFF
TGCAGGCCAGCCGGGGGCATTAATGAAAAACTGTTTTTT
>TRBV30|NA|many|11|TRBJ2-5
CACRRGGTQYF
TGTGCCTGCCGCAGGGGAGGGACCCAGTACTTC
>TRBV3-1|NA|many|16|TRBJ1-3
CASSQVPGSAGNTIYF
TGTGCCAGCAGCCAAGTCCCAGGGTCGGCCGGAAACACCATATATTTT
>TRBV29-1|NA|NA|11|TRBJ1-3
CSTRIGNTIYF
TGCAGCACCCGAATAGGAAACACCATATATTTT
>TRBV11-1|NA|many|15|TRBJ2-7
CASSGMDSSSYEQYF
TGTGCCAGCAGCGGAATGGACAGCTCCTCCTACGAGCAGTACTTC
>TRBV4-2|TRBD2|NA|20|TRBJ2-1
CASSQVPGLAGGPRRNEQFF
TGTGCCAGCAGCCAAGTCCCGGGACTAGCGGGGGGGCCTCGAAGAAATGAGCAGTTCTTC
>TRBV7-2|TRBD1|NA|14|TRBJ2-3
CASSSGQGSDTQYF
TGTGCCAGCAGCTCAGGACAGGGATCAGATACGCAGTATTTT
>TRBV6-1|TRBD1|many|15|TRBJ2-2
CASRPQGEFRGELFF
TGTGCCAGCAGACCACAGGGGGAGTTCCGCGGGGAGCTGTTTTTT
>TRBV28|NA|few|14|TRBJ2-1
CASSFGRAYNEQFF
TGTGCCAGCAGTTTCGGACGGGCGTACAATGAGCAGTTCTTC
>TRBV28|NA|many|15|TRBJ1-6
CASHPQGSYNSPLHF
TGTGCCAGCCACCCACAGGGATCCTATAATTCACCCCTCCACTTT
>TRBV15|NA|few|14|TRBJ1-3
CATSRDWVGNTIYF
TGTGCCACCAGCAGAGATTGGGTTGGAAACACCATATATTTT
>TRBV20-1|TRBD1|many|12|TRBJ2-7
CSHGTGTYEQYF
TGCAGCCACGGGACAGGAACCTACGAGCAGTACTTC
>TRBV28|NA|many|14|TRBJ2-7
CASSRLLPSGEQYF
TGTGCCAGCAGCCGACTCCTACCTAGTGGCGAGCAGTACTTC
>TRBV18|NA|many|13|TRBJ1-1
CASSPMLNTEAFF
TGTGCCAGCTCACCTATGCTGAACACTGAAGCTTTCTTT
>TRBV30|NA|many|17|TRBJ2-7
CAWSIKGSVLSSYEQYF
TGTGCCTGGAGTATTAAGGGTTCTGTTTTGAGCTCCTACGAGCAGTACTTC
>TRBV2|TRBD1|many|15|TRBJ1-2
CASSEVGTGDNGYTF
TGTGCCAGCAGTGAAGTAGGGACAGGGGATAATGGCTACACCTTC
>TRBV16|NA|many|12|TRBJ1-1
CASSQPSRVAFF
TGTGCCAGCAGCCAGCCCTCAAGGGTAGCTTTCTTT
>TRBV11-3|NA|few|18|TRBJ2-6
CASSFTGFGRSGANVLTF
TGTGCCAGCAGCTTCACAGGGTTCGGTCGCTCTGGGGCCAACGTCCTGACTTTC
>TRBV7-2|NA|many|14|TRBJ2-3
CASSNQISTDTQYF
TGTGCCAGCAGCAACCAAATCAGCACAGATACGCAGTATTTT
>TRBV13|NA|many|16|TRBJ2-7
CASSWRDGTPSYEQYF
TGTGCCAGCAGCTGGAGAGACGGAACCCCCTCCTACGAGCAGTACTTC
>TRBV24-1|NA|NA|16|TRBJ1-5
CATSDSRGGLYQPQHF
TGTGCCACCAGTGATTCCCGAGGGGGATTGTATCAGCCCCAGCATTTT
>TRBV4-1|TRBD1|NA|16|TRBJ1-2
CASSYPGTGGSYGYTF
TGCGCCAGCAGCTACCCCGGGACAGGGGGCAGCTATGGCTACACCTTC
>TRBV20-1|TRBD2|NA|16|TRBJ2-1
CSASLLAGGIHNEQFF
TGCAGTGCTAGCCTACTAGCGGGGGGAATACACAATGAGCAGTTCTTC
>TRBV24-1|NA|many|21|TRBJ2-1
CATSDRFRDITLRSSYNEQFF
TGTGCCACCAGTGATCGCTTCCGGGACATCACGCTCCGAAGCTCCTACAATGAGCAGTTCTTC
>TRBV20-1|TRBD1|many|15|TRBJ1-2
CSARDRGLGDYGYTF
TGCAGTGCTAGGGACAGGGGCTTAGGAGACTATGGCTACACCTTC
>TRBV29-1|TRBD2|NA|14|TRBJ2-1
CSVGGGFLGDEQFF
TGCAGCGTTGGGGGGGGGTTTTTGGGGGATGAGCAGTTCTTC
>TRBV12-3/TRBV12-4|TRBD1|many|15|TRBJ1-1
CASSLRGQGNTEAFF
TGTGCCAGCAGCCTCAGGGGACAGGGGAACACTGAAGCTTTCTTT
>TRBV9|TRBD2|few|16|TRBJ2-5
CASSEGTSGGQETQYF
TGTGCCAGCAGCGAGGGGACTAGCGGGGGGCAAGAGACCCAGTACTTC
>TRBV20-1|NA|few|17|TRBJ1-4
CSAKPTVRGTTNEKLFF
TGCAGTGCTAAACCGACAGTTCGGGGAACAACTAATGAAAAACTGTTTTTT
>TRBV7-2|TRBD2|many|21|TRBJ2-5
CASSPTGTSGGAGIPRETQYF
TGTGCCAGCAGCCCCACCGGGACTAGCGGGGGGGCGGGGATCCCAAGAGAGACCCAGTACTTC
>TRBV19|TRBD1|few|15|TRBJ1-2
CASSVGQGSDYGYTF
TGTGCCAGTAGTGTCGGACAGGGGAGCGACTATGGCTACACCTTC
>TRBV6-2/TRBV6-3|NA|once|13|TRBJ1-2
CASSQGLSNGYTF
TGTGCCAGCAGTCAGGGTTTGTCTAATGGCTACACCTTC
>TRBV3-1|TRBD1|many|13|TRBJ1-2
CASSPDRGAGYTF
TGTGCCAGCAGCCCGGACAGGGGTGCTGGCTACACCTTC
>TRBV6-1|NA|many|16|TRBJ1-2
CASSRTSTGFDYGYTF
TGTGCCAGCAGTCGTACCTCCACAGGGTTCGACTATGGCTACACCTTC
>TRBV4-1|NA|NA|15|TRBJ2-3
CASSQLGQYTDTQYF
TGCGCCAGCAGCCAGCTTGGACAGTACACAGATACGCAGTATTTT
>TRBV28|NA|many|16|TRBJ2-3
CASIEGGKKSTDTQYF
TGTGCCAGCATTGAAGGAGGGAAGAAAAGCACAGATACGCAGTATTTT
>TRBV28|NA|NA|17|TRBJ1-1
CASSLIDFPRGNTEAFF
TGTGCCAGCAGTTTAATAGACTTCCCGAGGGGGAACACTGAAGCTTTCTTT
>TRBV6-6|NA|many|17|TRBJ2-1
CASSYSKVEQGGNEQFF
TGTGCCAGCAGTTACTCGAAAGTGGAACAGGGTGGCAATGAGCAGTTCTTC
>TRBV5-6|NA|NA|15|TRBJ2-1
CASSISSSSYNEQFF
TGTGCCAGTAGTATCTCATCCAGCTCCTACAATGAGCAGTTCTTC
>TRBV30|NA|many|13|TRBJ2-1
CAWTGTFYNEQFF
TGTGCCTGGACTGGGACATTCTACAATGAGCAGTTCTTC
>TRBV20-1|NA|NA|15|TRBJ1-6
CSAPTSGAGSSPLHF
TGCAGTGCGCCGACCTCGGGGGCAGGGTCTTCACCCCTCCACTTT
>TRBV6-1|NA|many|15|TRBJ2-1
CASSNRDGSYNEQFF
TGTGCCAGCAGTAACCGGGACGGGAGTTACAATGAGCAGTTCTTC
>TRBV7-8|NA|many|14|TRBJ1-1
CASSLGGLGAEAFF
TGTGCCAGCAGCTTGGGGGGGCTCGGCGCTGAAGCTTTCTTT
>TRBV29-1|NA|NA|17|TRBJ2-1
CSVELTGALVRRTEQFF
TGCAGCGTTGAATTAACCGGGGCCCTAGTTAGGAGGACTGAGCAGTTCTTC
>TRBV12-3/TRBV12-4|NA|many|14|TRBJ2-3
CASRPKNSTDTQYF
TGTGCCAGCAGACCGAAGAATAGCACAGATACGCAGTATTTT
>TRBV20-1|NA|many|13|TRBJ2-5
CSARTGLGETQYF
TGCAGTGCTAGAACGGGCCTCGGAGAGACCCAGTACTTC
>TRBV4-1|NA|NA|15|TRBJ2-2
CASRETPSVVGELFF
TGCGCCAGCAGGGAAACACCTAGCGTAGTCGGGGAGCTGTTTTTT
>TRBV11-2|NA|many|14|TRBJ2-7
CASSLAGNRKEQYF
TGTGCCAGCAGCTTAGCAGGGAATCGTAAGGAGCAGTACTTC